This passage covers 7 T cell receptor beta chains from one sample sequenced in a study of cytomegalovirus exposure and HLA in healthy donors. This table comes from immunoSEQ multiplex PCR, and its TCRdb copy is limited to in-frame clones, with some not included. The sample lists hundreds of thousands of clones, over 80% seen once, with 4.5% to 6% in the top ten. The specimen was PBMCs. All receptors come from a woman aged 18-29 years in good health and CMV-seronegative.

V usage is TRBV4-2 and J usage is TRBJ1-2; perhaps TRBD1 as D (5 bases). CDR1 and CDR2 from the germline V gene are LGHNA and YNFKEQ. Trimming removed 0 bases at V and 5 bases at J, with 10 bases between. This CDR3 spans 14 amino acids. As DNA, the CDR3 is TGTGCCAGCAGCCAAGATCTACAGGTTTATGGCTACACCTTC. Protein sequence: CASSQDLQVYGYTF.

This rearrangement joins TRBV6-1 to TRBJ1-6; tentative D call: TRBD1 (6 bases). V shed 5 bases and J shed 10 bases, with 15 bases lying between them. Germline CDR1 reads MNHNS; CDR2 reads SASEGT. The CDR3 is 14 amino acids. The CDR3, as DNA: TGTGCCAGCAGTCAGGCGGACAGAAACTCACCCCTCCACTTT. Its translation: CASSQADRNSPLHF.

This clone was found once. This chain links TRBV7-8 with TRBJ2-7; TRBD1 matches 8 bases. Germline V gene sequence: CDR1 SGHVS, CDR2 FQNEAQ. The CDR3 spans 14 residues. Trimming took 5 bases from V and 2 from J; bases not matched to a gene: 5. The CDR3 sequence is CASSLRDRPYEQYF. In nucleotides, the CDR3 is TGTGCCAGCAGCCTCCGGGACAGGCCCTACGAGCAGTACTTC.

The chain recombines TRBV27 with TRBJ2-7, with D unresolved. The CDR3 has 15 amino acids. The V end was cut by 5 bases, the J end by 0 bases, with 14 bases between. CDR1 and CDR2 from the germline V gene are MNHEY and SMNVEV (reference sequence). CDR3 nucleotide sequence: TGTGCCAGCAGTCCCAGCGACCGGGCCTCCTACGAGCAGTACTTC. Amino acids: CASSPSDRASYEQYF.

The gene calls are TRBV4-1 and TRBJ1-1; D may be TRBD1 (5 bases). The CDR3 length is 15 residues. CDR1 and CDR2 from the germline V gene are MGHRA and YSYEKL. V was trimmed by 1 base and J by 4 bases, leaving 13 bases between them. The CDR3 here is CASSQGDGEFTEAFF. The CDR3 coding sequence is TGCGCCAGCAGCCAAGGGGACGGGGAATTCACTGAAGCTTTCTTT.

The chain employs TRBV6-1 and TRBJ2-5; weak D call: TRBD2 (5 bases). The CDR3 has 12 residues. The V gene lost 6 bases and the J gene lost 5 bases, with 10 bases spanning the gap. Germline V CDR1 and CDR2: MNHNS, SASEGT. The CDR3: CASRGEGETQYF. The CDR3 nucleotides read TGTGCCAGCAGGGGAGAAGGGGAGACCCAGTACTTC.

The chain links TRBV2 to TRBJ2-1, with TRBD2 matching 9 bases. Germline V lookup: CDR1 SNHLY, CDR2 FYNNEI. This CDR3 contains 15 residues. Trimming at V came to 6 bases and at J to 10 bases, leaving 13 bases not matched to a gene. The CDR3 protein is CASSVRASGIGEQFF. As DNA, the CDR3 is TGTGCCAGCAGCGTCAGGGCTAGCGGGATTGGAGAGCAGTTCTTC.